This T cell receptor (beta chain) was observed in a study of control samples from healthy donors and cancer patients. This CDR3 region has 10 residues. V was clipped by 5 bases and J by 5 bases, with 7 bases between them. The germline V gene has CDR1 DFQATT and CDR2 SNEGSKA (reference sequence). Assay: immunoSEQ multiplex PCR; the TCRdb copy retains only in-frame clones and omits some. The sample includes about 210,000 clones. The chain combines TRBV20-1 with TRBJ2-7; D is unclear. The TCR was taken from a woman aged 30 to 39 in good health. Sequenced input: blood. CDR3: CSAFRNEQYF. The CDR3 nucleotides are TGCAGTGCTTTCAGGAACGAGCAGTACTTC.